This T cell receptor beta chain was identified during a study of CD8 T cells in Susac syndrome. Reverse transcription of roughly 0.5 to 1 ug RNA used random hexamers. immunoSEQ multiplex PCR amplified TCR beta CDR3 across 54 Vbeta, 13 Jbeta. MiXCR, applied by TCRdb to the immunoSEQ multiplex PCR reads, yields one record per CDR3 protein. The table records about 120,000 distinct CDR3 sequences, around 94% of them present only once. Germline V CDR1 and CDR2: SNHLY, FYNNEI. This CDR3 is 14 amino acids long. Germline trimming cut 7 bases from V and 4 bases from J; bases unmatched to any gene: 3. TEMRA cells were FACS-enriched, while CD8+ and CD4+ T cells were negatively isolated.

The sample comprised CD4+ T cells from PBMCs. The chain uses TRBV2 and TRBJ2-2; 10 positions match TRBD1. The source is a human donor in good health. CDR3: CASKGQGGTGELFF. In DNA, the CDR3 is TGTGCCAGCAAAGGACAGGGGGGCACCGGGGAGCTGTTTTTT.